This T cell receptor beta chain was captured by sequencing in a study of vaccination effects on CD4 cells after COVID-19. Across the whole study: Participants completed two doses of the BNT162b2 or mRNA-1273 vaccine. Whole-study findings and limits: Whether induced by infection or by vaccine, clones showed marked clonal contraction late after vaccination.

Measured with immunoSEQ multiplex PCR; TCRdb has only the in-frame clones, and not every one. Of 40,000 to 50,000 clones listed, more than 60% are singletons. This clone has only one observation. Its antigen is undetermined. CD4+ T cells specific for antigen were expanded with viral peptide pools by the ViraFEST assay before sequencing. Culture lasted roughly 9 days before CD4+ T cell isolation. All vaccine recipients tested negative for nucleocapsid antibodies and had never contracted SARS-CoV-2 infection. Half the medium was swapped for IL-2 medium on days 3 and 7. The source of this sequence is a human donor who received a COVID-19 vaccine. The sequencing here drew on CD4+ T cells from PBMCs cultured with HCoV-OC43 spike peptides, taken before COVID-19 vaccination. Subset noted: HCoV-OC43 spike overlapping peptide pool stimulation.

The CDR3 protein is CASSKQRGDDRGHGGYTF. For the CDR3, the DNA is TGTGCCAGCAGCAAACAAAGAGGGGACGACAGGGGGCATGGTGGCTACACCTTC. The J gene is TRBJ1-2, the V gene TRBV21-1; TRBD1, the table's D call, lacks a check against the DNA. TRBV21-1 has pseudogene status. There are 18 residues in the CDR3.